This record covers a single T cell receptor beta chain. What it binds is not known. The data derive from a study of lymphopenia after photon versus proton radiotherapy. Study conclusions and caveats: Oligoclonal CD8+ Temra expansion after nadir drove photon patients' diversity drop.

Per germline, CDR1 MNHEY and CDR2 SMNVEV (reference sequence). V gave up 2 bases and J gave up 1 base, with 17 bases separating them. The CDR3 spans 17 residues. TCRdb keeps only in-frame clones here, not all; method: immunoSEQ multiplex PCR. The table records around 160,000 clones, about nine tenths of them present only once. The V and J genes are TRBV27 and TRBJ2-5, with D unresolved. The clonotype originates from a man aged 45-60 years with gastric cancer. This material consisted of peripheral blood, taken from a patient treated with photon-based radiotherapy. The CDR3: CASSLRVPSVSQETQYF. The CDR3 DNA reads as TGTGCCAGCAGTTTAAGGGTTCCCTCTGTATCCCAAGAGACCCAGTACTTC.